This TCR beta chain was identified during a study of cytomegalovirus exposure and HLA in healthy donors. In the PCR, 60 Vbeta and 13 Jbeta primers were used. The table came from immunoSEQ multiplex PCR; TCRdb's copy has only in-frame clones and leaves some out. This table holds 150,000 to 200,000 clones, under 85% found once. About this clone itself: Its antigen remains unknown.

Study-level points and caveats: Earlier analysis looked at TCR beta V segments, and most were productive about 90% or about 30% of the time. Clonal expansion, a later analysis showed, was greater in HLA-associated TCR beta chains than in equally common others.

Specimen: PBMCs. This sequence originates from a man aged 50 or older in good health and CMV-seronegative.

The CDR3 region is CASLNSNTGELFF. CDR3 nucleotide sequence: TGTGCCAGCCTCAACAGCAACACCGGGGAGCTGTTTTTT. The chain carries TRBV6-1 and TRBJ2-2; D uncertain. Per the germline V gene, CDR1 is MNHNS and CDR2 is SASEGT. V was clipped by 8 bases and J by 2 bases, with 9 bases between them. The CDR3 spans 13 residues.